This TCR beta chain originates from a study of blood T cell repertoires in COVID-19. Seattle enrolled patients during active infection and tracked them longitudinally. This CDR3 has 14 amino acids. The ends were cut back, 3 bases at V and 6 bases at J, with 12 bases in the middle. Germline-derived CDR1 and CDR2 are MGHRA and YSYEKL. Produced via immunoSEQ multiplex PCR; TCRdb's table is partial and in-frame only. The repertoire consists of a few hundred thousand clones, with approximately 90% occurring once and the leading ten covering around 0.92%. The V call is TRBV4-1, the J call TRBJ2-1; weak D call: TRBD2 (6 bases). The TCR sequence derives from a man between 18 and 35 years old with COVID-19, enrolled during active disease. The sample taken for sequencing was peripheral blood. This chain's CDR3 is CASSHRGGVNEQFF. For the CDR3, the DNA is TGCGCCAGCAGCCATCGTGGAGGGGTCAATGAGCAGTTCTTC.